Below are 27 T cell receptor beta chains sequenced from a single sample in a study of shared clonotypes between healthy human individuals. The method was immunoSEQ multiplex PCR; TCRdb's version includes in-frame clones alone and lacks a portion of them. Among over 2 million clones, about 95% were seen once, and the ten largest hold 1.1%. Positively selected for CCR7, the CD45RO-negative cells used as naive CD8 cells excluded terminally differentiated effector memory CD45RA+ cells. Sequencing was carried out using naive CD8+ T cells sorted from blood. These receptor sequences come from a man younger than 30 in good health.

This clone showed up just once. This sequence joins TRBV6-5 and TRBJ1-1, with D perhaps matching TRBD1 (5 bases). The CDR3 sequence is 13 residues long. Deletions cut 5 bases from V and 5 bases from J, with 12 bases between. CDR1 MNHEY and CDR2 SVGAGI come from the germline V gene. The CDR3 DNA reads as TGTGCCAGCAGTCTTAATACAGGAACTGAAGCTTTCTTT. Translation gives CASSLNTGTEAFF.

The genes are TRBV7-2 and TRBJ2-7; 7 bases agree with TRBD1. Germline V gene lookup returns CDR1 SGHTA and CDR2 FQGNSA. CDR3 length equals 13 residues. Trimming at V came to 4 bases and at J to 5 bases, leaving 5 bases not matched to a gene. The CDR3 DNA reads TGTGCCAGCAGCTATACAGGGGTGGACGAGCAGTACTTC. It translates to CASSYTGVDEQYF.

This clone was picked up one time. V gene TRBV12-5 combines with J gene TRBJ2-1; 9 bases match TRBD1. Germline values: CDR1 LGHNT, CDR2 FRNRAP. With 2 bases clipped from V and 10 bases from J, the junction kept 3 bases outside the gene matches. CDR3 length: 13 amino acids. The CDR3 loop is CASGLPGTGEQFF. As DNA, the CDR3 is TGTGCTAGTGGTTTGCCTGGGACAGGGGAGCAGTTCTTC.

The chain links TRBV11-2 to TRBJ2-5; 15 bases line up with TRBD2. CDR1 and CDR2 (germline): SGHAT, FQNNGV. The CDR3 spans 16 residues. After removal of 4 bases from V and 4 bases from J, the junction contained 4 bases not matched to a gene. The CDR3 spells CASSSGLAGGLETQYF. For the CDR3, the DNA is TGTGCCAGCAGCTCAGGACTAGCGGGAGGGCTAGAGACCCAGTACTTC.

The chain has TRBV6-6 and TRBJ2-7; no definite D call. Germline CDR1 and CDR2: MNHNY and SVGAGI (reference sequence). Trimming stripped 6 bases from V and 7 bases from J, with 16 bases between. This CDR3 is 13 amino acids long. The DNA for the CDR3 is TGTGCCAGCAGCTCGGACGCCTTGGGAGAGCAGTACTTC. Translation gives CASSSDALGEQYF.

This sequence joins TRBV7-9 and TRBJ2-7, with 7 bases matching TRBD2. The CDR3 has 13 residues. Germline trimming cut 11 bases from V and 3 bases from J; bases unmatched to any gene: 10. Per germline, CDR1 SEHNR and CDR2 FQNEAQ (reference sequence). CDR3 DNA: TGTGCCGCCGGGGGGATCGAAAGCTACGAGCAGTACTTC. Amino acids: CAAGGIESYEQYF.

The chain recombines TRBV2 with TRBJ2-7; 7 nucleotides agree with TRBD1. This CDR3 is 14 amino acids long. With 4 bases clipped from V and 5 bases from J, the junction kept 8 bases outside the gene matches. In germline, CDR1 is SNHLY, CDR2 FYNNEI. This CDR3 reads CASSGQGGLNEQYF. CDR3 in DNA: TGTGCCAGCAGTGGGCAAGGGGGCTTGAACGAGCAGTACTTC.

The rearrangement joins TRBV15 to TRBJ2-1; no definite D call. The CDR3 sequence is 15 residues long. Per the germline V gene, CDR1 is LNHNV and CDR2 is YYDKDF (reference sequence). V gave up 1 base and J gave up 4 bases, with 11 bases separating them. The CDR3 loop is CATSRVLLGYNEQFF. In DNA form, the CDR3 reads TGTGCCACCAGCAGAGTGCTCTTGGGATACAATGAGCAGTTCTTC.

J is TRBJ2-7 and V is TRBV5-4; no clear D gene. There are 11 residues in the CDR3. Trimming left V 4 bases short and J 5 bases short, with 7 bases between. Germline lookup yields CDR1 SGHNT and CDR2 YYREEE (reference sequence). The CDR3 sequence is CASSHDHEQYF. The CDR3 DNA follows: TGTGCCAGCAGCCATGATCACGAGCAGTACTTC.

V gene TRBV4-3 combines with J gene TRBJ2-3; tentative D call: TRBD2 (5 bases). The V end lost 0 bases, the J end lost 6 bases, and 10 bases lay between the germline ends. In germline, CDR1 is LGHNA, CDR2 YSLEER. The CDR3 is 14 residues long. CDR3 coding DNA: TGCGCCAGCAGCCAAGATCCTGGGGAGGATACGCAGTATTTT. The encoded protein is CASSQDPGEDTQYF.

The chain joins TRBV5-4 to TRBJ1-4; 7 bases are shared with TRBD1. Germline assignment: CDR1 SGHNT and CDR2 YYREEE (reference sequence). Trimming cost V 3 bases and J 8 bases; bases outside gene matches: 7. The CDR3 sequence is 14 residues long. This CDR3 reads CASSYLGGSEKLFF. The DNA for the CDR3 is TGTGCCAGCAGCTACCTAGGGGGCTCGGAAAAACTGTTTTTT.

The chain uses TRBV7-3 and TRBJ2-1; D is perhaps TRBD1 (5 bases). Germline CDR1 is SGHTA and CDR2 is FQGTGA. The length of the CDR3 is 14 residues. The V gene lost 2 bases and the J gene lost 5 bases, with 10 bases spanning the gap. CDR3 DNA sequence: TGTGCCAGCAGCTTAGGGGCCCAGGACAATGAGCAGTTCTTC. Protein: CASSLGAQDNEQFF.

This clone was seen a handful of times. The CDR3 spells CASSERVGGPETQYF. CDR3 nucleotide sequence: TGTGCCAGCAGTGAAAGAGTAGGGGGCCCAGAGACCCAGTACTTC. This chain uses TRBV6-1 with TRBJ2-5; 7 bases are a match to TRBD1. V lost 2 bases and J lost 4; bases outside the gene matches: 7. This CDR3 comprises 15 residues. Germline lookup yields CDR1 MNHNS and CDR2 SASEGT.

The chain uses TRBV6-5 and TRBJ2-1, with D possibly TRBD2 on 6 matching bases. Germline V gene sequence: CDR1 MNHEY, CDR2 SVGAGI. This CDR3 is built from 15 residues. V lost 4 bases, J lost 2 bases, and 12 bases lay in between. This CDR3 reads CASSFYGSAYNEQFF. Here the CDR3 DNA reads TGTGCCAGCAGTTTCTACGGGAGCGCCTACAATGAGCAGTTCTTC.

In the case of this clone: The sample contains more than one DNA sequence encoding this CDR3. This sequence joins TRBV5-1 and TRBJ2-7; perhaps TRBD2 as D (5 bases). CDR3 size: 12 residues. CDR1 SGHRS and CDR2 YFSETQ come from the germline V gene. Trimming took 2 bases from V and 5 from J, leaving 8 bases between them. DNA of the CDR3: TGCGCCAGCAGCTTAACCGGGGACGAGCAGTACTTC. Translated: CASSLTGDEQYF.

The chain links TRBV6-1 to TRBJ2-1, with TRBD2 as a possible D gene (6 bases). There are 14 residues in the CDR3. Germline CDR1 MNHNS, CDR2 SASEGT. Trimming took 6 bases from V and 1 from J, leaving 10 bases between them. The CDR3 protein is CASRRLGSYNEQFF. The CDR3 DNA reads as TGTGCCAGCAGGAGACTAGGGTCCTACAATGAGCAGTTCTTC.

A word on this clone: The sample carries other DNA sequences with the same CDR3. This chain links TRBV2 with TRBJ1-1, with TRBD1 as a possible D gene (5 bases). This CDR3 is built from 12 residues. V lost 8 bases to trimming and J lost 5 bases, with 12 bases between them. The germline gives CDR1 SNHLY, CDR2 FYNNEI. The CDR3 region is CASRPGGTEAFF. For the CDR3, the DNA is TGTGCCAGCCGGCCGGGGGGGACTGAAGCTTTCTTT.

This clone was detected once. The chain uses TRBV30 and TRBJ2-7; 7 positions agree with TRBD2. The CDR3 has 14 residues. Germline V gives CDR1 GTSNPN, CDR2 SVGIG (reference sequence). The ends lost 1 base at V and 2 bases at J; junction bases unmatched: 5. The chain's CDR3 is CAWSASGGPYEQYF. DNA of the CDR3: TGTGCCTGGAGTGCTAGCGGTGGGCCCTACGAGCAGTACTTC. Filled out from reference TRBV30 and TRBJ2-7, the complete variable domain reads SQTIHQWPATLVQPVGSPLSLECTVEGTSNPNLYWYRQAAGRGLQLLFYSVGIGQISSEVPQNLSASRPQDRQFILSSKKLLLSDSGFYLCAWSASGGPYEQYFGPGTRLTVT.

This clone was recorded once. The gene calls are TRBV11-2 and TRBJ2-5; D tentatively reads TRBD1 or TRBD2 (5 bases each). Germline CDR1 is SGHAT and CDR2 is FQNNGV. This CDR3 contains 15 residues. V was pared by 1 base and J by 5 bases, with 14 bases between. The CDR3 sequence: CASSLAWGNAETQYF. In DNA, the CDR3 is TGTGCCAGCAGCTTAGCTTGGGGGAACGCGGAGACCCAGTACTTC.

The sample holds one count of this clone. The chain's CDR3 is CASSKGDYEQYF. DNA for the CDR3: TGTGCCAGCAGCAAGGGGGACTACGAGCAGTACTTC. The J gene is TRBJ2-7, the V gene TRBV9; possible D gene TRBD1, 6 bases. V gave up 4 bases and J gave up 3 bases, with 8 bases separating them. The CDR3 contains 12 residues. CDR1 SGDLS and CDR2 YYNGEE come from the germline V gene.

This chain connects TRBV5-1 to TRBJ2-1, with D uncertain. The CDR3 loop spans 13 amino acids. The germline V gene has CDR1 SGHRS and CDR2 YFSETQ. Trimming removed 0 bases from V and 5 bases from J, with 6 bases in between. The CDR3 bases are TGCGCCAGCAGCTTGGGGGCGAACAATGAGCAGTTCTTC. This gives the protein CASSLGANNEQFF. The full variable domain, completed using reference TRBV5-1 and TRBJ2-1, is KAGVTQTPRYLIKTRGQQVTLSCSPISGHRSVSWYQQTPGQGLQFLFEYFSETQRNKGNFPGRFSGRQFSNSRSEMNVSTLELGDSALYLCASSLGANNEQFFGPGTRLTVL.

The rearrangement joins TRBV13 to TRBJ2-1; D might be TRBD1 (5 bases). The CDR3 covers 14 residues. Per the germline V gene, CDR1 is PRHDT and CDR2 is FYEKMQ (reference sequence). The ends were cut back, 2 bases at V and 7 bases at J, with 12 bases in the middle. In DNA, the CDR3 is TGTGCCAGCAGCTTAATGCAGGGTGAAAATGAGCAGTTCTTC. Residues: CASSLMQGENEQFF.

The rearrangement uses TRBV6-4 and TRBJ2-1; 9 positions agree with TRBD2. The CDR3 length is 16 residues. Losses at the gene ends were 7 bases for V and 4 bases for J; bases not matched to a gene: 11. The germline V gene encodes CDR1 MRHNA and CDR2 SNTAGT. The CDR3: CASNILPGLAYNEQFF. The CDR3 bases are TGTGCCAGCAATATCCTACCGGGACTAGCATACAATGAGCAGTTCTTC.

The chain recombines TRBV6-5 with TRBJ2-2; D perhaps matches TRBD2 (6 bases). V lost 6 bases, J lost 1 base, and 12 bases lay in between. Germline V gene data show CDR1 as MNHEY and CDR2 as SVGAGI. This CDR3 is 15 amino acids long. The CDR3: CASRDLAENTGELFF. The CDR3, as DNA: TGTGCCAGCAGAGACTTAGCGGAGAACACCGGGGAGCTGTTTTTT.

This clone appeared once. The chain couples TRBV9 to TRBJ2-2; tentatively, D is TRBD2 (6 bases). CDR1 and CDR2 (germline): SGDLS, YYNGEE. V lost 2 bases and J 0 bases, leaving 11 bases between the germline ends. The CDR3 totals 16 residues. CDR3: CASSVPRGANTGELFF. CDR3 coding DNA: TGTGCCAGCAGCGTGCCGCGGGGCGCGAACACCGGGGAGCTGTTTTTT.

The rearrangement uses TRBV2 and TRBJ2-6; either TRBD1 or TRBD2 may fit D (6 bases each). This CDR3 contains 14 residues. CDR1 and CDR2 from the germline V gene are SNHLY and FYNNEI. The CDR3, as DNA: TGTGCTTCGTGGAGGGGGTCTGGGGCCAACGTCCTGACTTTC. Translation gives CASWRGSGANVLTF.

The rearrangement joins TRBV11-1 to TRBJ2-1; no clear D. V was shortened by 1 base and J by 9 bases, with 4 bases between the two germline ends. The CDR3 consists of 11 residues. Germline V gene data show CDR1 as SGHAT and CDR2 as FQDESV (reference sequence). CDR3: CASSLDGEQFF. The CDR3 region has the DNA TGTGCCAGCAGCTTAGATGGTGAGCAGTTCTTC.